This T cell receptor (beta chain) derives from a study of T cell repertoires in cytomegalovirus infection. Trimming took 4 bases from V and 1 from J, leaving 13 bases between them. The CDR3 length is 15 residues. Via MiXCR, TCRdb re-called the reads, giving one row per CDR3 protein. The table shows around 900,000 distinct CDR3 sequences, with around 32% occurring only once. As to this clonotype: Its antigen is not known.

The sequences come from cultured CD8+ T cells from PBMCs, collected from culture after CMV antigen stimulation. This sequence originates from a human donor in good health (CMV status not recorded). Some clones in this sample may be carry-over from other donors' samples. This chain connects TRBV12-3 or TRBV12-4 to TRBJ1-2; D unresolved. CDR3 sequence: CASSSSGRNNYGYTF. In DNA form, the CDR3 reads TGTGCCAGCAGTTCGAGTGGGAGAAATAACTATGGCTACACCTTC.